This T cell receptor beta chain was recorded in a study of blood T cell repertoires in COVID-19. Study-level information: There were acute and convalescent COVID-19 samples, and they came from the United States, Italy and Spain.

As processed by the authors: Amplification from reference gene primers served as the basis for estimated nucleated cell counts. The assay was immunoSEQ multiplex PCR, and TCRdb's table has in-frame clones only and misses some. V and J calls and clone size are copied from that table; D and trimming were computed from the DNA. Among around 70,000 clones, about 82% were seen once, and the ten largest hold less than 2%. Germline V gene sequence: CDR1 SGHTA, CDR2 FQGNSA. The germline V and J ends were trimmed by 1 base and 2 bases, with 11 bases remaining between them. The CDR3 is 15 amino acids. This chain links TRBV7-2 with TRBJ2-5; maybe TRBD1 (5 bases). Input material: peripheral blood. The receptor was derived from a woman aged 55-69 years with acute or convalescent COVID-19. The CDR3 nucleotides read TGTGCCAGCAGCTTAGTGGGGCAGGTACAAGAGACCCAGTACTTC. Its protein product is CASSLVGQVQETQYF. The whole variable domain, filled in from reference TRBV7-2 and TRBJ2-5, reads GAGVSQSPSNKVTEKGKDVELRCDPISGHTALYWYRQSLGQGLEFLIYFQGNSAPDKSGLPSDRFSAERTGGSVSTLTIQRTQQEDSAVYLCASSLVGQVQETQYFGPGTRLLVL.